This T cell receptor (beta chain) was documented in a study of T cells in Graves' hyperthyroidism and ophthalmopathy. Turning to the study itself: Sampling of peripheral blood happened at initial diagnosis, prior to any treatment. Study observations and caveats: Prediction of ophthalmopathy progression came a median around 6.5 months pre-onset.

Amplified regions were TCR beta CDR3 sequences from RNA transcripts. In the first-round RT-PCR of the TCR CDR3, the HTBI primer set was used. MiXCR was run by TCRdb on the multiplex PCR reads, yielding one entry per CDR3 protein. The sample has 250,000 to 300,000 distinct CDR3 sequences; roughly an eighth are singletons. This clonotype has a count of ten or more. Its antigen remains unknown. The study left out patients who had uncontrolled infection, other autoimmune disease, pregnancy or lactation. The CDR3 spans 16 residues. Trimming took 1 base from V and 2 from J; bases not matched to a gene: 7. CDR1 and CDR2 from the germline V gene are SGHDN and FVKESK.

This sequence joins TRBV14 and TRBJ2-5, with 7 positions matching TRBD2. The origin of this receptor is a woman aged 40 to 49 with Graves' hyperthyroidism. The material sequenced was blood. The CDR3 bases are TGTGCCAGCAGCCAAGCGCTAACGCGGGGGCAAGAGACCCAGTACTTC. It encodes CASSQALTRGQETQYF.